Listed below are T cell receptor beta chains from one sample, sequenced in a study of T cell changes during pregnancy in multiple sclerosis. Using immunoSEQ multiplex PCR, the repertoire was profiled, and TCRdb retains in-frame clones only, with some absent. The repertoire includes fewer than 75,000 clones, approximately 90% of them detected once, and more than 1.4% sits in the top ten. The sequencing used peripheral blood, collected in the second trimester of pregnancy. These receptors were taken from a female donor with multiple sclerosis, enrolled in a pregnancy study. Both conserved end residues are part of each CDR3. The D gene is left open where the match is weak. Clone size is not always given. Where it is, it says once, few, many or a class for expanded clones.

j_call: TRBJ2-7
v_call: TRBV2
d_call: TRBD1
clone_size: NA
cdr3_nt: TGTGCCAGCGACAGGGAAGGACCCTACGAGCAGTACTTC
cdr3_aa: CASDREGPYEQYF

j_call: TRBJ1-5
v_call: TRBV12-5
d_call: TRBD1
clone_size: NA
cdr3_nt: TGTGCTAGCTTAACAGGGGTAGATCAGCCCCAGCATTTT
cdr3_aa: CASLTGVDQPQHF

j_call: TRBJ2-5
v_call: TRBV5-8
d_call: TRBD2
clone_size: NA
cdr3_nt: TGTGCCAGCAGCGGACTAGGGGCAGAGACCCAGTACTTC
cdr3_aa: CASSGLGAETQYF

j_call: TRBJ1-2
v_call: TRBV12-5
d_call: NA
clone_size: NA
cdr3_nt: TGTGCTATTAGGGGACTCAACTATGGCTACACCTTC
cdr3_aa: CAIRGLNYGYTF

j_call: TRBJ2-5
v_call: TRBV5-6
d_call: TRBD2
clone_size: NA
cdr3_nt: TGTGCCCCCTGGGCTAGCGGGTACAAAGAGACCCAGTACTTC
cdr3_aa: CAPWASGYKETQYF

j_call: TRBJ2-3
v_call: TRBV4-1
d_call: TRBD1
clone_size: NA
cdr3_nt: TGCGCCAGCAGCCAAGGGGGACAGGGGACAGATACGCAGTATTTT
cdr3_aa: CASSQGGQGTDTQYF

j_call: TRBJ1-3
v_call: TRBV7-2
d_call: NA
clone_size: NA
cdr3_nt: TGTGCCAGCAGCTTCGAGGCCAGCTCTGGAAACACCATATATTTT
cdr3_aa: CASSFEASSGNTIYF

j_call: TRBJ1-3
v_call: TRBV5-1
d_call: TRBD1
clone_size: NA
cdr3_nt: TGCGCCAGCAGCTTGGATCCCGGGACAGGGGGCTTTGCGAACACCATATATTTT
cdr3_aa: CASSLDPGTGGFANTIYF

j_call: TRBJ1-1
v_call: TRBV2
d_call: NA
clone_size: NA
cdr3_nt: TGTGCCAGCAGTCAGGATACACCGAAAATGAACACTGAAGCTTTCTTT
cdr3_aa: CASSQDTPKMNTEAFF

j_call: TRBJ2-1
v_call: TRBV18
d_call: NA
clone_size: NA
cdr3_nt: TGTGCCAGCTCACGCCTAACTAGTCCCGATGAGCAGTTCTTC
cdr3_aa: CASSRLTSPDEQFF

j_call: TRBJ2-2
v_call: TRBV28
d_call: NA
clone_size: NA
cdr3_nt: TGTGCCAGCAGTTTTAGGGGGAGAGCGAACACCGGGGAGCTGTTTTTT
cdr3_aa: CASSFRGRANTGELFF

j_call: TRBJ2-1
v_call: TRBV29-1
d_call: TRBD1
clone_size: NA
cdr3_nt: TGCAGCTTAAGGTCTGGGGACAGCCAGTTCTTC
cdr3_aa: CSLRSGDSQFF

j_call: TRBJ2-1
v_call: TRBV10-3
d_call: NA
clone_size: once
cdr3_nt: TGTGCCATCGGGGGCGGGAGCTCCTACAATGAGCAGTTCTTC
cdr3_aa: CAIGGGSSYNEQFF

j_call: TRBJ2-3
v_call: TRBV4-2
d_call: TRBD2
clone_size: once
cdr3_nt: TGTGCCAGCAGCCAGGGAGTAGCGGGAGTGAGCACAGATACGCAGTATTTT
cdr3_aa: CASSQGVAGVSTDTQYF

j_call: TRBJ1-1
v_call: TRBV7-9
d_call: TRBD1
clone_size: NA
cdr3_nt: TGTGCCAGCAGCTTGGGACAGGGGAACACTGAAGCTTTCTTT
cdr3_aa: CASSLGQGNTEAFF

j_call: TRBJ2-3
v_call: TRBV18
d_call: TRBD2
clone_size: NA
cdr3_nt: TGTGCCAGCTCACCTTCGCTAGCGGGACTCACAGATACGCAGTATTTT
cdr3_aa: CASSPSLAGLTDTQYF

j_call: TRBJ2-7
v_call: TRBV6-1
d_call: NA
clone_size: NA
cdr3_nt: TGTGCCAGCAGTGAAGCGAGGGGGTACGAGCAGTACTTC
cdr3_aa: CASSEARGYEQYF

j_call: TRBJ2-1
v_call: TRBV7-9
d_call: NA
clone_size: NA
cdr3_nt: TGTGCCAGCAGCCTCGGACAGCCCAATGAGCAGTTCTTC
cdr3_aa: CASSLGQPNEQFF

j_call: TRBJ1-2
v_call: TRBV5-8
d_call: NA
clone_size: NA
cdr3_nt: TGTGCCAGCGTCGAGCAGGGGTTGGGTGGCTACACCTTC
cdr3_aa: CASVEQGLGGYTF

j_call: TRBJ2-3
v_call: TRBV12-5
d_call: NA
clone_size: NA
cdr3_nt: TGTGCTAGTGGTTTGTCCAGGATCACAGATACGCAGTATTTT
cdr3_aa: CASGLSRITDTQYF

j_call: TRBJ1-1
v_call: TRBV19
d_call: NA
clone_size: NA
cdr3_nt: TGTGCCAGTACTCCAAGTCCCGCCTCGTGGAGCACTGAAGCTTTCTTT
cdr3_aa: CASTPSPASWSTEAFF

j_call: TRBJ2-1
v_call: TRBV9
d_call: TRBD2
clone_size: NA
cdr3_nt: TGTGCCAGCAGCCCCCGACTAGCGGGGGAGTACAATGAGCAGTTCTTC
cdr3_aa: CASSPRLAGEYNEQFF

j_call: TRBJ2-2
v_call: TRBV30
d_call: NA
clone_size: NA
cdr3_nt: TGTGCCTGGAGTGCCGACACCGGGGAGCTGTTTTTT
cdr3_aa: CAWSADTGELFF

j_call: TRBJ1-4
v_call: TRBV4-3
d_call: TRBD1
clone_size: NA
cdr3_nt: TGCGCCAGCAGCCAGGCCGAACAGGGGGCAGGTGAAAAACTGTTTTTT
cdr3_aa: CASSQAEQGAGEKLFF

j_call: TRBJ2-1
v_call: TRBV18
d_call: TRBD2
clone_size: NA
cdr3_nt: TGTGCCAGCTCACCCGGACTAGCGGGTTCTAATGAGCAGTTCTTC
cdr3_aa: CASSPGLAGSNEQFF

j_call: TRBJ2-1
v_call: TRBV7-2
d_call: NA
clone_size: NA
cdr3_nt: TGTGCCAGCAGCGTTTGGTCGGGTGCCAACAATGAGCAGTTCTTC
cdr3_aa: CASSVWSGANNEQFF

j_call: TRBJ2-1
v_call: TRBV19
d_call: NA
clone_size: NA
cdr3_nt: TGTGCCAGTTCCCAAAATGAGCAGTTCTTC
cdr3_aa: CASSQNEQFF

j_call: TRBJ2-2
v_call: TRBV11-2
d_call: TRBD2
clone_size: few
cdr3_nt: TGTGCCAGCAGCCCTCGGGAGGCACACGGGGAGCTGTTTTTT
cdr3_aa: CASSPREAHGELFF

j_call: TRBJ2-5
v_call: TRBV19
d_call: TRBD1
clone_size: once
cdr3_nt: TGTGCCAGTAGTTCCGTCCTCAGGGGGCAGGGGGAGACCCAGTACTTC
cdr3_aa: CASSSVLRGQGETQYF

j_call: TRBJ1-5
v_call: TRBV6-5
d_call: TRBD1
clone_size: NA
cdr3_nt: TGTGCCAGCAGTTACTCGACAGGGGCACAGCCCCAGCATTTT
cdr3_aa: CASSYSTGAQPQHF

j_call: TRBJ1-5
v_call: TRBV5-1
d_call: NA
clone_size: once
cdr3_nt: TGCGCCAGCTCCCCCGCGGGCACGCATCAGCCCCAGCATTTT
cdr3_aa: CASSPAGTHQPQHF

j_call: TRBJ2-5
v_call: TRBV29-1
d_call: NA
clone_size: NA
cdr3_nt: TGCAGCGCTATAACGGCCAGCAGACAAGGGACCCAGTACTTC
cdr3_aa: CSAITASRQGTQYF

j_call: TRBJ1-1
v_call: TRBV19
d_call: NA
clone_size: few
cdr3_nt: TGTGCCAGTACGGGGGGGAACACTGAAGCTTTCTTT
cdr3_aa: CASTGGNTEAFF

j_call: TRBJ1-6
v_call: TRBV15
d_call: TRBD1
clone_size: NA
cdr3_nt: TGTGCCACCAGCTCCAGGGGGGATTCACCCCTCCACTTT
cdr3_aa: CATSSRGDSPLHF

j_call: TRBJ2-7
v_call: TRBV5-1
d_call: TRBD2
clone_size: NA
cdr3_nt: TGCGCCAGCAGCGGGGGACTAGCGGAATCCTACGAGCAGTACTTC
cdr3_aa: CASSGGLAESYEQYF

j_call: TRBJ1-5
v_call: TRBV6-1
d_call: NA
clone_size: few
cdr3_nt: TGTGCCAGCACCCAGGGGATCGAGGGTCAGCCCCAGCATTTT
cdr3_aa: CASTQGIEGQPQHF

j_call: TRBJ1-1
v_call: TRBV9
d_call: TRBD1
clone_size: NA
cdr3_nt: TGTGCCAGCAGCGTTGGGGACAGGGGAGGAGGAGCTTTCTTT
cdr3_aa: CASSVGDRGGGAFF

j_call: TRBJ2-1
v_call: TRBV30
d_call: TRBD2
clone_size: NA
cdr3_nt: TGTGCCTTCCGGACTAGCGGGAGGGCGGGTGAGCAGTTCTTC
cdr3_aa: CAFRTSGRAGEQFF

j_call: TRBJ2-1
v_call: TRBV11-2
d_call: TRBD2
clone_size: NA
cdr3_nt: TGTGCCAGCAGCTACGCCCCGGGACTAGCGGGAGTCAATGAGCAGTTCTTC
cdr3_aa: CASSYAPGLAGVNEQFF

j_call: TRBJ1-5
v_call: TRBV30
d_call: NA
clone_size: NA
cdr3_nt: TGTGCCTGGAATGTAATAGGGGGCAATCAGCCCCAGCATTTT
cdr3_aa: CAWNVIGGNQPQHF

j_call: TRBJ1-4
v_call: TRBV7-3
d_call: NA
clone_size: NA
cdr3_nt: TGTGCCAGCAGCTTCGCGTCCTACGACAATAGGGAAAAACTGTTTTTT
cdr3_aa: CASSFASYDNREKLFF

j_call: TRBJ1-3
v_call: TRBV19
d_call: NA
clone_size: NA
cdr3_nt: TGTGCCACTGGGGCCTTAAGCTCTGGAAACACCATATATTTT
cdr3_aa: CATGALSSGNTIYF

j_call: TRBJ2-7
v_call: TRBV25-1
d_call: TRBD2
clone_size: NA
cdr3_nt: TGTGCCAGCAGTTGGGGCGGGAGCGAGCAGTACTTC
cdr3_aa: CASSWGGSEQYF

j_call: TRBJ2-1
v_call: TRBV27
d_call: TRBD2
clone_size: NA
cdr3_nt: TGTGCCAGCAGTTTGCTAGCGGGGCAGGTTGAGCAGTTCTTC
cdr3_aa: CASSLLAGQVEQFF

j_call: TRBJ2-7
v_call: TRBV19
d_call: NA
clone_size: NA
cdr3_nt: TGTGCCAGTAGTATTCTGCAGGGATCCTACGAGCAGTACTTC
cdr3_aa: CASSILQGSYEQYF

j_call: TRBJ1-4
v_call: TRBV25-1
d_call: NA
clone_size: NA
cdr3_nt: TGTGCCAGCAGAAACGCAGCAACTAATGAAAAACTGTTTTTT
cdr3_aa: CASRNAATNEKLFF

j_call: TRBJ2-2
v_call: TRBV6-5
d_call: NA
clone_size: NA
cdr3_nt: TGTGCCAGCAGTTACTCGAAGGGGGGGAGCACCGGGGAGCTGTTTTTT
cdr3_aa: CASSYSKGGSTGELFF

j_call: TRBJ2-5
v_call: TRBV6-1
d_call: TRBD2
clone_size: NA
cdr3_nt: TGTGCCAGCAGTGGTAGGCGGGAGGGACCCCAAGAGACCCAGTACTTC
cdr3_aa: CASSGRREGPQETQYF

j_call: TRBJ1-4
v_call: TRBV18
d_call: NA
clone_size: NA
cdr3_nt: TGTGCCAGCTCACCCCCCGACAGACTTAATGAAAAACTGTTTTTT
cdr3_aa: CASSPPDRLNEKLFF

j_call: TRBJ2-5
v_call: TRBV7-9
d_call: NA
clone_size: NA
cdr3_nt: TGTGCCAGCAGCTTAGGGGGGACACAGATCCAGTACTTC
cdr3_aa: CASSLGGTQIQYF

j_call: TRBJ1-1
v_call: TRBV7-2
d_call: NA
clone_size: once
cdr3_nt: TGTGCCAGCAGCCCCAGGACAGCCGAAGCTTTCTTT
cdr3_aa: CASSPRTAEAFF

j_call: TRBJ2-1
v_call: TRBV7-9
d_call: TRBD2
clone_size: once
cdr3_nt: TGTGCCAGCAGCCGGGGACTAGCGGGAGTCGGTGAGCAGTTCTTC
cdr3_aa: CASSRGLAGVGEQFF

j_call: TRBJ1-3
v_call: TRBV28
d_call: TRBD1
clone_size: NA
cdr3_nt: TGTGCCAGCAGCGATATGGGACAGGCCCGCTCTGGAAACACCATATATTTT
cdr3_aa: CASSDMGQARSGNTIYF

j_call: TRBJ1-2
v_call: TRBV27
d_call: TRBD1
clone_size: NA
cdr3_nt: TGTGCCAGCAGGGGACAGTCGAGGGGTGGCTACACCTTC
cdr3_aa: CASRGQSRGGYTF

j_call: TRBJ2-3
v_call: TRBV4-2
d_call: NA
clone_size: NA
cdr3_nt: TGTGCCAGCAGCAGGGACATTTACACAGATACGCAGTATTTT
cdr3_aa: CASSRDIYTDTQYF